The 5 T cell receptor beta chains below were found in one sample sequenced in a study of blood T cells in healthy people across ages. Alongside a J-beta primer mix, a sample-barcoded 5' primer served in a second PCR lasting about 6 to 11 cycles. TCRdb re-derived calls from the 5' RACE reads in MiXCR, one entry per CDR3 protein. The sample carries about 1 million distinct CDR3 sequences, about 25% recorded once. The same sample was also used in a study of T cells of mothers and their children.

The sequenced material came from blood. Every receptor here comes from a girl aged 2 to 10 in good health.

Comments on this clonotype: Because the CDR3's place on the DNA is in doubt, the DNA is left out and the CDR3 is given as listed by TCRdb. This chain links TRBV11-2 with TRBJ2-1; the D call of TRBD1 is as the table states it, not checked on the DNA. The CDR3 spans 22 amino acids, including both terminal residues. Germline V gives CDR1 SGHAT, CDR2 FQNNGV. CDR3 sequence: CASSFYICSARDPQTGYNEQFF.

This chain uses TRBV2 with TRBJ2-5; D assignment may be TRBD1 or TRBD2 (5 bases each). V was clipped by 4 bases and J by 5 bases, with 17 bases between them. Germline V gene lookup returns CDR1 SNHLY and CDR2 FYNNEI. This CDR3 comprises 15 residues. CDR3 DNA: TGTGCCAGCAGTGGCCGGGACCCGCGAGGGGAGACCCAGTACTTC. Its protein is CASSGRDPRGETQYF.

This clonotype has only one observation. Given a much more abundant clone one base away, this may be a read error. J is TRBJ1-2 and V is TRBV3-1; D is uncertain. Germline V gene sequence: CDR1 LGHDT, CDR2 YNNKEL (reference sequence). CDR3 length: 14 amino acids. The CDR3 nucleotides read TGTGCCAGCAGCCAAGCGTCCGCTAACCATGGCTACACCTTC. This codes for CASSQASANHGYTF.

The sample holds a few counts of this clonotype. The CDR3 region is CASSPGTGIEKLFF. The CDR3 nucleotides read TGTGCCAGCAGCCCCGGGACAGGGATCGAAAAACTGTTTTTT. V usage is TRBV12-3 or TRBV12-4 and J usage is TRBJ1-4, with 9 bases matching TRBD1. The CDR3 sequence is 14 residues long. With 6 bases clipped from V and 8 bases from J, the junction kept 7 bases outside the gene matches.

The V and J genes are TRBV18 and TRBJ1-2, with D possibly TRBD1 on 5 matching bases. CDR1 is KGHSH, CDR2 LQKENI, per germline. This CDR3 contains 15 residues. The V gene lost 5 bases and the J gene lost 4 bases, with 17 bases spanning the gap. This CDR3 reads CASSIYIQGVYGYTF. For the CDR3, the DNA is TGTGCCAGCTCAATATATATCCAGGGCGTCTATGGCTACACCTTC.